Presented here are 7 T cell receptor beta chains from one specimen sequenced in a study of beta chain features in type 1 diabetes. cDNA synthesis used the whole RNA isolate, giving expressed TCRB sequences. Produced via immunoSEQ multiplex PCR; TCRdb's table is partial and in-frame only. Here the sample spans under 400,000 clones, about 20% being singletons. Sample: naive CD4+ T cells from blood. The receptors shown here come from a woman in her late teens or twenties in good health.

This clone was observed a few times. The rearrangement joins TRBV30 to TRBJ1-5; a weak D match, TRBD1 (5 bases). CDR1 is GTSNPN, CDR2 SVGIG, per germline (reference sequence). V gave up 3 bases and J gave up 3 bases, with 9 bases separating them. There are 13 residues in the CDR3. CDR3 in DNA: TGTGCCTGGAGGGGGGGGAACAATCAGCCCCAGCATTTT. Protein: CAWRGGNNQPQHF.

This clone turned up a few times. This chain uses TRBV11-3 with TRBJ2-1; TRBD2 matches 8 bases. Trimming took 5 bases from V and 4 from J; bases not matched to a gene: 10. The CDR3 runs 16 residues. Germline CDR1 SGHNT, CDR2 YENEEA. Here the CDR3 DNA reads TGTGCCAGCAGCGCCCTTCAGCGGGAGAGATACAATGAGCAGTTCTTC. This codes for CASSALQRERYNEQFF.

The genes are TRBV5-4 and TRBJ2-5; 7 bases match TRBD2. Germline loops: CDR1 SGHNT, CDR2 YYREEE (reference sequence). The CDR3 runs 14 residues. V lost 0 bases to trimming and J lost 2 bases; unmatched junction nucleotides: 1. CDR3 amino acids: CASSLGTSQETQYF. The CDR3, as DNA: TGTGCCAGCAGCTTGGGGACTAGTCAAGAGACCCAGTACTTC.

The chain combines TRBV29-1 with TRBJ2-5, with a possible D match to TRBD2 (6 bases). The V and J ends lost 3 bases and 5 bases respectively, with 13 bases between them. The germline CDR1 and CDR2 sequences are SQVTM and ANQGSEA. The length of the CDR3 is 13 residues. CDR3 DNA: TGCAGCGTTGATACTAGCCCGGGGGAGACCCAGTACTTC. Its protein product is CSVDTSPGETQYF.

This rearrangement joins TRBV29-1 to TRBJ2-2; possible D gene TRBD2, 6 bases. The V end lost 4 bases, the J end lost 2 bases, and 11 bases lay between the germline ends. This CDR3 is 14 amino acids long. Germline V gene data show CDR1 as SQVTM and CDR2 as ANQGSEA. This CDR3 is CSVVGTENTGELFF. CDR3 coding DNA: TGCAGCGTTGTAGGGACTGAAAACACCGGGGAGCTGTTTTTT.

A few counts support this clone. Other DNA variants within this sample encode the same CDR3. CDR3 in DNA: TGTGCCAGCAGTTACTCGGGACAGGGGAATGGCTACACCTTC. It encodes CASSYSGQGNGYTF. The rearrangement links TRBV6-6 to TRBJ1-2, with 10 bases identical to TRBD1. The CDR3 has 14 amino acids. With 0 bases clipped from V and 6 bases from J, the junction kept 1 base outside the gene matches. CDR1 is MNHNY and CDR2 is SVGAGI in the germline V gene (reference sequence).

The V call is TRBV27, the J call TRBJ1-6, with 7 bases that match TRBD1. Germline V gives CDR1 MNHEY, CDR2 SMNVEV (reference sequence). V gave up 5 bases and J gave up 10 bases; unmatched junction bases: 8. The CDR3 has 14 residues. DNA of the CDR3: TGTGCCAGCAGTGCACAGGGGTTCGGGTCACCCCTCCACTTT. Amino acid sequence: CASSAQGFGSPLHF.